These T cell receptor beta chains were read from a single sample in a study of blood T cell repertoires in COVID-19. The method was immunoSEQ multiplex PCR; TCRdb's version includes in-frame clones alone and lacks a portion of them. The sample consists of 80,000 or so clones, more than 75% of them appearing once. The source material was peripheral blood. The receptors here all came from a human donor in a cohort sampled during active COVID-19. The CDR3 runs from the conserved cysteine through the conserved F or W. A D gene is named only where the DNA matches it firmly. Clone size, where shown, is once, few, many, or a class for clones that have expanded.

d_call: NA; v_call: TRBV12-3/TRBV12-4; j_call: TRBJ1-5; cdr3_length: 11; clone_size: NA; cdr3_aa: CASSRGEPQHF; cdr3_nt: TGTGCCAGCAGTCGGGGTGAGCCCCAGCATTTT
d_call: NA; v_call: TRBV15; j_call: TRBJ2-5; cdr3_length: 15; clone_size: NA; cdr3_aa: CATSRDPTGRETQYF; cdr3_nt: TGTGCCACCAGCAGAGATCCTACAGGGCGAGAGACCCAGTACTTC
d_call: TRBD1; v_call: TRBV5-1; j_call: TRBJ1-1; cdr3_length: 17; clone_size: NA; cdr3_aa: CASSPSTGVSVNTEAFF; cdr3_nt: TGCGCCAGCAGCCCATCGACAGGGGTGTCGGTGAACACTGAAGCTTTCTTT
d_call: NA; v_call: TRBV10-1; j_call: TRBJ2-7; cdr3_length: 9; clone_size: NA; cdr3_aa: CASPTEQYF; cdr3_nt: TGCGCCAGCCCTACTGAGCAGTACTTC
d_call: NA; v_call: TRBV10-3; j_call: TRBJ2-1; cdr3_length: 12; clone_size: NA; cdr3_aa: CAIGKTGGEQFF; cdr3_nt: TGTGCCATCGGGAAGACCGGGGGTGAGCAGTTCTTC
d_call: TRBD1; v_call: TRBV6-5; j_call: TRBJ1-2; cdr3_length: 13; clone_size: NA; cdr3_aa: CASRKTGAPGYTF; cdr3_nt: TGTGCCAGCAGGAAGACAGGGGCCCCTGGCTACACCTTC
d_call: TRBD1; v_call: TRBV18; j_call: TRBJ1-1; cdr3_length: 18; clone_size: NA; cdr3_aa: CASSLSLLGQGSKTEAFF; cdr3_nt: TGTGCCAGCTCACTTTCCTTGTTGGGACAGGGGAGTAAGACTGAAGCTTTCTTT
d_call: NA; v_call: TRBV21-1; j_call: TRBJ2-7; cdr3_length: 13; clone_size: NA; cdr3_aa: CASSNGATYEQYF; cdr3_nt: TGTGCCAGCAGCAATGGGGCCACCTACGAGCAGTACTTC
d_call: NA; v_call: TRBV5-4; j_call: TRBJ1-6; cdr3_length: 14; clone_size: NA; cdr3_aa: CASSLAGVDSPLHF; cdr3_nt: TGTGCCAGCAGCTTGGCAGGGGTCGATTCACCCCTCCACTTT
d_call: TRBD1; v_call: TRBV15; j_call: TRBJ1-6; cdr3_length: 19; clone_size: once; cdr3_aa: CATSKPQGRGQFRNSPLHF; cdr3_nt: TGTGCCACCAGCAAGCCACAGGGCAGGGGACAGTTCCGTAATTCACCCCTCCACTTT
d_call: NA; v_call: TRBV4-1; j_call: TRBJ2-3; cdr3_length: 15; clone_size: NA; cdr3_aa: CASSQDRRHTDTQYF; cdr3_nt: TGCGCCAGCAGCCAAGATCGGCGACACACAGATACGCAGTATTTT
d_call: TRBD2; v_call: TRBV10-3; j_call: TRBJ2-1; cdr3_length: 15; clone_size: NA; cdr3_aa: CAIRSSGGAYNEQFF; cdr3_nt: TGTGCCATCAGGTCAAGCGGGGGGGCTTACAATGAGCAGTTCTTC
d_call: NA; v_call: TRBV7-9; j_call: TRBJ1-1; cdr3_length: 11; clone_size: few; cdr3_aa: CASSLNTEAFF; cdr3_nt: TGTGCCAGCAGCCTTAACACTGAAGCTTTCTTT
d_call: TRBD1; v_call: TRBV7-2; j_call: TRBJ2-7; cdr3_length: 14; clone_size: NA; cdr3_aa: CASSLEAGGYEQYF; cdr3_nt: TGTGCCAGCAGCTTAGAGGCAGGGGGCTACGAGCAGTACTTC
d_call: TRBD1; v_call: TRBV7-9; j_call: TRBJ2-7; cdr3_length: 17; clone_size: NA; cdr3_aa: CASSLETGKRNSYEQYF; cdr3_nt: TGTGCCAGCAGCTTGGAGACAGGGAAGAGAAACTCCTACGAGCAGTACTTC
d_call: TRBD1; v_call: TRBV18; j_call: TRBJ1-1; cdr3_length: 14; clone_size: NA; cdr3_aa: CASSPPTGTVEAFF; cdr3_nt: TGTGCCAGCTCACCACCGACAGGGACGGTTGAAGCTTTCTTT
d_call: TRBD2; v_call: TRBV11-2; j_call: TRBJ2-7; cdr3_length: 17; clone_size: NA; cdr3_aa: CASSKNTRGASNYEQYF; cdr3_nt: TGTGCCAGCAGCAAAAATACGCGGGGGGCCTCGAACTACGAGCAGTACTTC
d_call: NA; v_call: TRBV30; j_call: TRBJ1-6; cdr3_length: 16; clone_size: NA; cdr3_aa: CAWSTDLDRVNSPLHF; cdr3_nt: TGTGCCTGGAGTACGGACTTGGATCGCGTTAATTCACCCCTCCACTTT
d_call: TRBD1; v_call: TRBV4-1; j_call: TRBJ1-6; cdr3_length: 16; clone_size: NA; cdr3_aa: CASSQDDRGSVSPLHF; cdr3_nt: TGCGCCAGCAGCCAAGACGACAGGGGCTCAGTATCACCCCTCCACTTT
d_call: TRBD1; v_call: TRBV2; j_call: TRBJ2-7; cdr3_length: 14; clone_size: NA; cdr3_aa: CASNEGTGGYEQYF; cdr3_nt: TGTGCCAGCAACGAAGGGACAGGGGGCTACGAGCAGTACTTC
d_call: TRBD2; v_call: TRBV4-1; j_call: TRBJ2-2; cdr3_length: 17; clone_size: NA; cdr3_aa: CASSPWTSGSNTGELFF; cdr3_nt: TGCGCCAGCAGCCCGTGGACTAGCGGCTCGAACACCGGGGAGCTGTTTTTT
d_call: TRBD2; v_call: TRBV3-1/TRBV3-2; j_call: TRBJ2-5; cdr3_length: 14; clone_size: NA; cdr3_aa: CAGSLRTSEETQYF; cdr3_nt: TGTGCCGGCAGTCTAAGGACTAGTGAAGAGACCCAGTACTTC
d_call: TRBD1; v_call: TRBV15; j_call: TRBJ1-3; cdr3_length: 15; clone_size: NA; cdr3_aa: CATSREPGQGARIYF; cdr3_nt: TGTGCCACCAGCAGAGAACCGGGACAGGGGGCGAGGATATATTTT
d_call: NA; v_call: TRBV27; j_call: TRBJ1-4; cdr3_length: 17; clone_size: NA; cdr3_aa: CASSPRQVDLSRMELFF; cdr3_nt: TGTGCCAGCAGTCCAAGACAGGTAGACTTATCCCGTATGGAACTGTTTTTT
d_call: NA; v_call: TRBV6-5; j_call: TRBJ1-1; cdr3_length: 15; clone_size: NA; cdr3_aa: CASSYGLEMNTEAFF; cdr3_nt: TGTGCCAGCAGTTATGGTCTGGAGATGAACACTGAAGCTTTCTTT
d_call: NA; v_call: TRBV7-2; j_call: TRBJ2-2; cdr3_length: 18; clone_size: NA; cdr3_aa: CASSRNRLGATNTGELFF; cdr3_nt: TGTGCCAGCAGCCGCAACCGACTGGGGGCGACGAACACCGGGGAGCTGTTTTTT
d_call: TRBD2; v_call: TRBV9; j_call: TRBJ2-3; cdr3_length: 16; clone_size: NA; cdr3_aa: CASSFPTGGREDTQYF; cdr3_nt: TGTGCCAGCAGCTTCCCAACGGGGGGGCGGGAAGATACGCAGTATTTT
d_call: NA; v_call: TRBV6-5; j_call: TRBJ1-1; cdr3_length: 14; clone_size: NA; cdr3_aa: CASRNYGFNTEAFF; cdr3_nt: TGTGCCAGCAGGAACTATGGGTTTAACACTGAAGCTTTCTTT
d_call: TRBD1; v_call: TRBV5-5; j_call: TRBJ2-7; cdr3_length: 13; clone_size: NA; cdr3_aa: CASSNYGQGEQYF; cdr3_nt: TGTGCCAGCAGCAACTACGGACAGGGGGAGCAGTACTTC
d_call: NA; v_call: TRBV12-3/TRBV12-4; j_call: TRBJ2-7; cdr3_length: 13; clone_size: NA; cdr3_aa: CASSSTGHYEQYF; cdr3_nt: TGTGCCAGCAGTTCCACGGGACACTACGAGCAGTACTTC
d_call: TRBD1; v_call: TRBV19; j_call: TRBJ2-7; cdr3_length: 16; clone_size: NA; cdr3_aa: CASSSGQGRGIEEQYF; cdr3_nt: TGTGCCAGTAGTAGCGGACAGGGACGGGGTATAGAGGAGCAGTACTTC
d_call: NA; v_call: TRBV5-4; j_call: TRBJ1-1; cdr3_length: 12; clone_size: NA; cdr3_aa: CASSPIGTEAFF; cdr3_nt: TGTGCCAGCAGCCCAATCGGGACTGAAGCTTTCTTT
d_call: TRBD2; v_call: TRBV6-2/TRBV6-3; j_call: TRBJ2-3; cdr3_length: 17; clone_size: NA; cdr3_aa: CASSYPTSGGARGTQYF; cdr3_nt: TGTGCCAGCAGTTACCCGACTAGCGGGGGGGCAAGGGGTACGCAGTATTTT
d_call: TRBD1; v_call: TRBV6-5; j_call: TRBJ2-3; cdr3_length: 15; clone_size: once; cdr3_aa: CASRKTGSSTDTQYF; cdr3_nt: TGTGCCAGCAGAAAGACAGGGTCTAGCACAGATACGCAGTATTTT
d_call: NA; v_call: TRBV18; j_call: TRBJ1-1; cdr3_length: 12; clone_size: NA; cdr3_aa: CASSPERSSAFF; cdr3_nt: TGTGCCAGCTCACCAGAGAGAAGCTCCGCTTTCTTT
d_call: TRBD1; v_call: TRBV6-5; j_call: TRBJ1-2; cdr3_length: 14; clone_size: NA; cdr3_aa: CASSPRDRVNGYTF; cdr3_nt: TGTGCCAGCAGTCCCCGGGACAGGGTGAATGGCTACACCTTC
d_call: NA; v_call: TRBV7-9; j_call: TRBJ1-2; cdr3_length: 14; clone_size: NA; cdr3_aa: CASSLDSGLRGYTF; cdr3_nt: TGTGCCAGCAGCTTAGACTCAGGGCTTCGAGGCTACACCTTC
d_call: TRBD1; v_call: TRBV4-1; j_call: TRBJ1-6; cdr3_length: 17; clone_size: NA; cdr3_aa: CASSQEPRTGINSPLHF; cdr3_nt: TGCGCCAGCAGCCAAGAACCTCGGACAGGGATTAATTCACCCCTCCACTTT
d_call: TRBD2; v_call: TRBV7-9; j_call: TRBJ2-5; cdr3_length: 15; clone_size: NA; cdr3_aa: CASSSGAGGQETQYF; cdr3_nt: TGTGCCAGCAGCTCAGGGGCGGGGGGACAAGAGACCCAGTACTTC
d_call: NA; v_call: TRBV7-2; j_call: TRBJ2-5; cdr3_length: 14; clone_size: once; cdr3_aa: CASSLAPGRKTQYF; cdr3_nt: TGTGCCAGCAGCTTAGCGCCTGGGAGGAAGACCCAGTACTTC